The rows below give T cell receptor beta chains drawn from one sample of a study of T cell changes during pregnancy in multiple sclerosis. TCRdb's copy holds only in-frame clones and misses some; the assay was immunoSEQ multiplex PCR. The table lists some 85,000 clones, 90% to 95% of them singletons. The starting material was peripheral blood, obtained in the second trimester of pregnancy. Receptor source: a female donor with multiple sclerosis, enrolled in a pregnancy study. Both conserved end residues are part of each CDR3. The order of the fields is D gene, J gene, V gene, CDR3 DNA, CDR3 protein. The D gene is left open where the match is weak.

>NA|TRBJ2-3|TRBV5-1
TGCGCCAGCAGACCGAACACCGTTTTCAACACAGATACGCAGTATTTT
CASRPNTVFNTDTQYF
>NA|TRBJ2-7|TRBV28
TGTGCCAGCAGTACGACAGGCTCCGAGCAGTACTTC
CASSTTGSEQYF
>NA|TRBJ2-7|TRBV19
TGTGCCAGTAGGAGCAGGGGTGCCTACGAGCAGTACTTC
CASRSRGAYEQYF
>TRBD1|TRBJ1-2|TRBV6-5
TGTGCCAGCAGTCCGACAGGGGGACTTTATGGCTACACCTTC
CASSPTGGLYGYTF
>NA|TRBJ2-2|TRBV5-1
TGCGCCAGCAGCCCGACAGGAGGTCTCAGTCCCGGGGAGCTGTTTTTT
CASSPTGGLSPGELFF
>TRBD1|TRBJ2-7|TRBV7-9
TGTGCCAGCAGCCCAGGAGTGGGACAGGGGGTCTACGAGCAGTACTTC
CASSPGVGQGVYEQYF
>TRBD1|TRBJ2-7|TRBV28
TGTGCCAGCAGTGAGATCAGGGGGCGCGACGAGCAGTACTTC
CASSEIRGRDEQYF
>NA|TRBJ2-7|TRBV9
TGTGCCAGCAGCGGCCCCCGGGACAACTACGAGCAGTACTTC
CASSGPRDNYEQYF
>NA|TRBJ2-7|TRBV7-6
TGTGCCAGCAGCGATATAGAGTACGAGCAGTACTTC
CASSDIEYEQYF
>NA|TRBJ2-1|TRBV18
TGTGCCAGCTCACCATTAAACCAGGGTAGGAATGAGCAGTTCTTC
CASSPLNQGRNEQFF
>TRBD1|TRBJ1-1|TRBV4-1
TGCGCCAGCAGCCCACAGGGGGCTACTGAAGCTTTCTTT
CASSPQGATEAFF
>TRBD2|TRBJ2-3|TRBV4-1
TGCGCCAGCAGCCATCCCGGGCGGGAGGCGGCAGATACGCAGTATTTT
CASSHPGREAADTQYF
>TRBD2|TRBJ2-1|TRBV28
TGTGCCAGCAGTTTCCACCGGACTAGCGAGCAGTTCTTC
CASSFHRTSEQFF
>NA|TRBJ1-4|TRBV7-2
TGTGCCAGCAGCTTAGATCGGGAAAAACTGTTTTTT
CASSLDREKLFF
>TRBD1|TRBJ1-2|TRBV5-1
TGCGCCAGCAGCTTGGGAGGACAGGGGGATCGTGCCTACACCTTC
CASSLGGQGDRAYTF
>TRBD2|TRBJ2-1|TRBV4-2
TGTGCCAGCAGCCGCGAGAGACTAGCGGGAGTCGGCGGCAATGAGCAGTTCTTC
CASSRERLAGVGGNEQFF
>TRBD2|TRBJ2-1|TRBV30
TGTGCCTGTAATAGCGGGAGGACTTCTCGGGCTCAAAATGAGCAGTTCTTC
CACNSGRTSRAQNEQFF
>TRBD1|TRBJ1-1|TRBV5-1
TGCGCCAGCAGCCCTACTGACAGGGGGAACACTGAAGCTTTCTTT
CASSPTDRGNTEAFF
>TRBD1|TRBJ1-1|TRBV30
TGTGCCTGGAGGACGAAAAATACAGGGGATACTGAAGCTTTCTTT
CAWRTKNTGDTEAFF
>TRBD1|TRBJ2-3|TRBV30
TGTGCCTGGAGACGAGGTGGGACAGGTTCAGATACGCAGTATTTT
CAWRRGGTGSDTQYF